This T cell receptor (beta chain) was identified during a study of cytomegalovirus exposure and HLA in healthy donors. Amplification used 60 Vbeta primers and 13 Jbeta primers. The table came from immunoSEQ multiplex PCR; TCRdb's copy has only in-frame clones and leaves some out. The sample consists of 100,000 to 150,000 clones, around 72% of them appearing once. The germline V gene has CDR1 MRHNA and CDR2 SNTAGT. The CDR3 has 15 residues. V was clipped by 5 bases and J by 0 bases, with 14 bases between them. Of note for this clone: Its specificity is not known.

Findings of the study overall: Fewer N-insertions (relative to the roughly 610-donor mean) were reportedly seen in an Asian-associated ancestry cluster in a later analysis. Upon later analysis, HLA-associated TCR beta chains proved more clonally expanded than other, equally common chains. Cytomegalovirus association was listed for under 200 TCR beta chains.

The clonotype originates from a man aged 25 to 45 in good health and CMV-seronegative. The chain employs TRBV6-4 and TRBJ2-7; TRBD2 might be the D (5 bases). Sequencing was done on a sample of PBMCs. CDR3 nucleotide sequence: TGTGCCAGCAGTCTCTACGGAGGCAGCTCCTACGAGCAGTACTTC. This sequence encodes CASSLYGGSSYEQYF.